This TCR beta chain originates from a study of CD8 T cells in ankylosing spondylitis. Findings and caveats of the study: Disease-linked clones bore a CD8+ phenotype, appearing relatively rarely in peripheral blood. Reported data indicate significant enrichment of disease-linked clones within matched ankylosing spondylitis synovial fluid. Seemingly characteristic of ankylosing spondylitis blood was a TCR beta motif consisting of fewer than 10 highly homologous variants.

This clonotype has just a few counts. Its antigen is undetermined. 5'-RACE, quantitative and with molecular barcodes, yielded the TCR beta libraries. TCRdb used MiXCR to reprocess the 5' RACE reads, holding one entry per CDR3 protein. Of approximately 240,000 distinct CDR3 sequences in the sample, about 24% were seen once. This CDR3 has 16 amino acids. Germline loops: CDR1 MNHEY, CDR2 SVGAGI. V was cut by 0 bases and J by 2 bases, with 13 bases left in between. The chain joins TRBV6-5 to TRBJ1-2; D perhaps matches TRBD1 (6 bases). The source is a male donor with ankylosing spondylitis or in good health (not recorded which). Sequencing was done on a sample of blood, either unsorted or a sorted T cell fraction (not recorded which). CDR3: CASSYSRGGTNYGYTF. CDR3 coding DNA: TGTGCCAGCAGTTACTCTAGGGGCGGGACAAACTATGGCTACACCTTC.